This entry lists 27 T cell receptor beta chains sequenced from one sample in a study of radiotherapy plus CTLA-4 blockade in lung cancer. Assay used: immunoSEQ multiplex PCR; TCRdb lists only in-frame clones, some missing. The table has about 62,000 clones, around 69% seen once. Sequencing used peripheral blood, obtained from a patient treated with radiotherapy plus ipilimumab. These TCRs come from a human donor with non-small cell lung cancer who had a complete response to radiotherapy plus ipilimumab.

This clone has just a few counts. This chain connects TRBV7-9 to TRBJ1-3, with a possible D match to TRBD1 (5 bases). The germline V gene has CDR1 SEHNR and CDR2 FQNEAQ (reference sequence). The CDR3 length is 16 residues. V shed 4 bases and J shed 0 bases, with 13 bases lying between them. The DNA of the CDR3 is TGTGCCAGCAGCTCGCCATCAGGGTCCTCTGGAAACACCATATATTTT. This encodes CASSSPSGSSGNTIYF.

This rearrangement joins TRBV5-6 to TRBJ2-1, with D perhaps matching TRBD1 (6 bases). The CDR3 has 15 residues. From germline, CDR1 is SGHDT and CDR2 YYEEEE. Trimming removed 4 bases from V and 6 bases from J, with 17 bases in between. The CDR3 sequence: CASSLPQGWVNEQFF. The CDR3, as DNA: TGTGCCAGCAGCCTCCCCCAGGGGTGGGTCAATGAGCAGTTCTTC.

CDR3 region: CASSQIGGSYGYTF. The CDR3 DNA sequence: TGCGCCAGCAGCCAAATTGGCGGATCCTATGGCTACACCTTC. The chain carries TRBV5-1 and TRBJ1-2; D is unclear. CDR1 is SGHRS and CDR2 is YFSETQ in the germline V gene. V dropped 4 bases and J dropped 4 bases, with 14 bases sitting between them. This CDR3 spans 14 amino acids.

The chain carries TRBV5-1 and TRBJ1-4, with 10 bases lining up with TRBD1. The V segment lost 4 bases and the J segment 7 bases; nucleotides outside the gene matches: 7. The CDR3 contains 15 residues. The germline CDR1 and CDR2 sequences are SGHRS and YFSETQ. CDR3 in amino acids: CASSPQTGGGEKLFF. For the CDR3, the DNA is TGCGCCAGCAGCCCACAGACAGGGGGCGGTGAAAAACTGTTTTTT.

The V and J genes are TRBV30 and TRBJ1-1, with a tentative D call TRBD1 (6 bases). V was clipped by 4 bases and J by 7 bases, with 13 bases between them. The CDR3 spans 12 residues. The germline V gene has CDR1 GTSNPN and CDR2 SVGIG (reference sequence). The CDR3 region is CAWIPRTVEAFF. CDR3 nucleotide sequence: TGTGCCTGGATACCTCGGACAGTTGAAGCTTTCTTT. The full variable domain, rest sourced from reference TRBV30 and TRBJ1-1, is SQTIHQWPATLVQPVGSPLSLECTVEGTSNPNLYWYRQAAGRGLQLLFYSVGIGQISSEVPQNLSASRPQDRQFILSSKKLLLSDSGFYLCAWIPRTVEAFFGQGTRLTVV.

The chain links TRBV5-1 to TRBJ2-1, with 8 bases fitting TRBD2. In germline, CDR1 is SGHRS, CDR2 YFSETQ. The ends lost 0 bases at V and 6 bases at J; junction bases unmatched: 11. The CDR3 loop spans 17 amino acids. The CDR3 spells CASSLVVPGLEVNEQFF. The CDR3 DNA is TGCGCCAGCAGCTTGGTCGTTCCGGGACTAGAGGTCAATGAGCAGTTCTTC.

This clone turned up a few times. The V call is TRBV11-2, the J call TRBJ2-2; unclear D gene. V lost 5 bases and J 0 bases, leaving 7 bases between the germline ends. The CDR3 consists of 14 residues. The germline CDR1 and CDR2 sequences are SGHAT and FQNNGV. This chain's CDR3 is CASSPRSNTGELFF. The CDR3 nucleotides read TGTGCCAGCAGCCCCAGGTCGAACACCGGGGAGCTGTTTTTT.

V is TRBV7-9 and J is TRBJ2-5; D is perhaps TRBD1 (6 bases). Between the trimmed V and J ends, which lost 3 bases and 4 bases, there was a span of 18 bases. Germline lookup yields CDR1 SEHNR and CDR2 FQNEAQ (reference sequence). The CDR3 length is 16 residues. DNA for the CDR3: TGTGCCAGCAGCTTGGGTGGACTTGGGGGCGGAGAGACCCAGTACTTC. Translating it yields CASSLGGLGGGETQYF.

This clone was found a few times. The V gene is TRBV7-3, the J gene TRBJ2-7; 11 bases map to TRBD2. Losses at the gene ends were 5 bases for V and 3 bases for J; bases not matched to a gene: 9. The CDR3 contains 16 residues. Germline CDR1 is SGHTA and CDR2 is FQGTGA. CDR3 DNA sequence: TGTGCCAGCAGCCCAAGGGGGACTAGCGGAAACTACGAGCAGTACTTC. Protein product: CASSPRGTSGNYEQYF.

The chain has TRBV7-2 and TRBJ1-1; 7 bases agree with TRBD1. The germline gives CDR1 SGHTA, CDR2 FQGNSA. This CDR3 region has 15 residues. V lost 2 bases and J lost 1; bases outside the gene matches: 4. CDR3 protein: CASSLITGENTEAFF. In nucleotides, the CDR3 is TGTGCCAGCAGCTTAATTACAGGGGAGAACACTGAAGCTTTCTTT.

This sequence joins TRBV27 and TRBJ2-3; 8 bases are a match to TRBD2. The junction had 8 bases not matched to a gene; V was cut back by 9 bases and J by 0 bases. Looked up from germline, CDR1 is MNHEY and CDR2 is SMNVEV (reference sequence). This CDR3 has 15 residues. The CDR3 loop is CASYPGGRSTDTQYF. The CDR3 region has the DNA TGTGCCAGTTATCCGGGGGGGCGGAGCACAGATACGCAGTATTTT.

The rearrangement joins TRBV12-5 to TRBJ1-3, with 7 bases identical to TRBD1. The length of the CDR3 is 15 residues. Germline V gene lookup returns CDR1 LGHNT and CDR2 FRNRAP. With V trimmed by 4 bases and J by 0 bases, 3 bases remained unmatched. The CDR3 region is CASGSQGYSGNTIYF. CDR3 nucleotide sequence: TGTGCTAGTGGTTCACAGGGGTACTCTGGAAACACCATATATTTT.

The V gene is TRBV5-5, the J gene TRBJ2-7; tentatively, D is TRBD1 (6 bases). Germline CDR1 reads SGHKS; CDR2 reads YYEKEE (reference sequence). Trimming cost V 1 base and J 6 bases, with 14 bases left between them. The CDR3 has 14 residues. CDR3 in DNA: TGTGCCAGCAGCTTGCGAGGGGGTTCGGTCGAGCAGTACTTC. Amino acids: CASSLRGGSVEQYF.

This clone was observed once. This chain joins TRBV7-2 and TRBJ2-1; D unclear. Germline CDR1 reads SGHTA; CDR2 reads FQGNSA. The CDR3 consists of 13 residues. V lost 5 bases, J lost 5 bases, and 10 bases lay in between. CDR3 sequence: CASSLHQDNEQFF. In DNA, the CDR3 is TGTGCCAGCAGCCTACACCAGGACAATGAGCAGTTCTTC.

This clone was seen many times. The CDR3 spells CASSTTGVPNEKLFF. The CDR3 DNA follows: TGCGCCAGCAGCACGACAGGGGTGCCTAATGAAAAACTGTTTTTT. This chain uses TRBV5-1 with TRBJ1-4, with 8 bases that match TRBD1. The germline CDR1 and CDR2 sequences are SGHRS and YFSETQ. The CDR3 is 15 amino acids. After removal of 4 bases from V and 3 bases from J, the junction contained 5 bases not matched to a gene. The full variable domain, its missing parts supplied by reference TRBV5-1 and TRBJ1-4, is KAGVTQTPRYLIKTRGQQVTLSCSPISGHRSVSWYQQTPGQGLQFLFEYFSETQRNKGNFPGRFSGRQFSNSRSEMNVSTLELGDSALYLCASSTTGVPNEKLFFGSGTQLSVL.

This rearrangement joins TRBV7-2 to TRBJ2-3; 9 bases agree with TRBD2. V lost 0 bases and J lost 11; bases outside the gene matches: 18. Germline V gene sequence: CDR1 SGHTA, CDR2 FQGNSA. This CDR3 has 18 amino acids. The CDR3 DNA reads TGTGCCAGCAGCTTAGCGCCCGGGACTAGCCGAGGCAGGGGTGTGCAGTATTTT. Encoded protein: CASSLAPGTSRGRGVQYF.

This chain uses TRBV18 with TRBJ2-7, with D perhaps matching TRBD1 (5 bases). CDR3 length: 14 residues. V was shortened by 4 bases and J by 2 bases, with 12 bases between the two germline ends. Germline V gene lookup returns CDR1 KGHSH and CDR2 LQKENI. The CDR3 is CASSQMDTPYEQYF. In nucleotides, the CDR3 is TGTGCCAGCTCACAAATGGACACCCCCTACGAGCAGTACTTC.

The V call is TRBV7-9, the J call TRBJ1-1, with 8 nucleotides matching TRBD1. The trim removed 5 bases at V and 2 bases at J, leaving 10 bases unmatched. CDR1 and CDR2 from the germline V gene are SEHNR and FQNEAQ (reference sequence). This CDR3 has 16 residues. DNA for the CDR3: TGTGCCAGCAGCCCCGCGACAGGACAGGGTAACACTGAAGCTTTCTTT. Its protein product is CASSPATGQGNTEAFF.

The chain couples TRBV18 to TRBJ2-3; no clear D. Trimming removed 5 bases from V and 4 bases from J, with 10 bases in between. The CDR3 is made up of 13 amino acids. Germline CDR1 KGHSH, CDR2 LQKENI. CDR3 amino acids: CASSSVGPDTQYF. The DNA of the CDR3 is TGTGCCAGCTCATCCGTTGGGCCAGATACGCAGTATTTT.

The chain has TRBV29-1 and TRBJ1-2; 10 bases align to TRBD1. The CDR3 has 13 amino acids. V was clipped by 6 bases and J by 7 bases; unmatched bases: 8. Germline CDR1 is SQVTM and CDR2 is ANQGSEA. In DNA, the CDR3 is TGCAGCGTCCCTTTAGGGACAGGGGCTGGCTACACCTTC. Translated, it gives CSVPLGTGAGYTF.

This clone came up a few times. A much larger clone sits a single nucleotide away, making a read error possible. Other nucleotide sequences from this sample produce the same CDR3. The gene calls are TRBV30 and TRBJ1-4; 9 bases align to TRBD1. The CDR3 is 13 residues long. CDR1 GTSNPN and CDR2 SVGIG come from the germline V gene (reference sequence). The chain's CDR3 is CAWRAGQGTKLFF. The CDR3 region has the DNA TGCGCCTGGAGGGCTGGACAGGGGACAAAACTGTTTTTT.

The genes are TRBV9 and TRBJ1-1; 10 bases are a match to TRBD1. Germline CDR1 SGDLS, CDR2 YYNGEE. CDR3 size: 15 residues. V lost 4 bases to trimming and J lost 5 bases; unmatched junction nucleotides: 8. CDR3 coding DNA: TGTGCCAGCAGCTCGAGACAGGGGGCTTGGACTGAAGCTTTCTTT. Translating it yields CASSSRQGAWTEAFF.

The chain employs TRBV27 and TRBJ1-2; no clear D gene. Germline CDR1 MNHEY, CDR2 SMNVEV (reference sequence). The CDR3 spans 15 residues. V gave up 4 bases and J gave up 0 bases, with 12 bases separating them. This CDR3 reads CASSSGRPPNYGYTF. CDR3 nucleotide sequence: TGTGCCAGCAGTTCGGGGAGACCCCCTAACTATGGCTACACCTTC.

This CDR3 reads CASSYEGARTEAFF. Here the CDR3 DNA reads TGTGCCAGCAGTTACGAGGGGGCGAGGACTGAAGCTTTCTTT. The chain is built from TRBV6-6 and TRBJ1-1; 7 bases agree with TRBD1. The germline V gene encodes CDR1 MNHNY and CDR2 SVGAGI (reference sequence). This CDR3 region has 14 residues. The J segment lost 5 bases and the V segment lost 2 bases, leaving 5 bases of the junction unmatched.

This clone has a handful of counts. The rearrangement uses TRBV2 and TRBJ2-5; D ambiguous. V was shortened by 3 bases and J by 5 bases, with 10 bases between the two germline ends. Germline loops: CDR1 SNHLY, CDR2 FYNNEI. This CDR3 comprises 13 residues. The CDR3 DNA follows: TGTGCCAGCAGTGATCCCTTGTTGGAGACCCAGTACTTC. The encoded protein is CASSDPLLETQYF. Based on the CDR3 plus reference TRBV2 and TRBJ2-5, the full variable domain is EPEVTQTPSHQVTQMGQEVILRCVPISNHLYFYWYRQILGQKVEFLVSFYNNEISEKSEIFDDQFSVERPDGSNFTLKIRSTKLEDSAMYFCASSDPLLETQYFGPGTRLLVL.

The chain carries TRBV19 and TRBJ1-2; the D is unclear. Germline CDR1 and CDR2: LNHDA and SQIVND (reference sequence). V was pared by 0 bases and J by 8 bases, with 10 bases between. CDR3 length: 13 amino acids. The CDR3 spells CASSIDVDGGYTF. CDR3 DNA: TGTGCCAGTAGTATAGATGTTGATGGCGGCTACACCTTC.

The chain has TRBV7-2 and TRBJ1-1; perhaps TRBD1 as D (5 bases). Germline loops: CDR1 SGHTA, CDR2 FQGNSA. The CDR3 sequence is 14 residues long. V lost 4 bases and J lost 5, with 14 bases in between. This CDR3 is CASSSKQVKTEAFF. CDR3 DNA sequence: TGTGCCAGCAGCTCTAAACAGGTTAAGACTGAAGCTTTCTTT.